One sample yielded the 10 T cell receptor beta chains listed below, sequenced in a study of blood T cell repertoires in COVID-19. Sequenced by immunoSEQ multiplex PCR; TCRdb stores in-frame clones only, minus some. The data show approximately 440,000 clones, about 92% seen once. The sequenced material came from PBMCs or T cells enriched from blood (not recorded which). The receptors originated from a young man who had recovered from COVID-19.

Only one count was recorded for this clone. The rearrangement joins TRBV19 to TRBJ1-4, with D maybe TRBD1 (6 bases). The germline V gene encodes CDR1 LNHDA and CDR2 SQIVND (reference sequence). The V end lost 5 bases, the J end lost 7 bases, and 17 bases lay between the germline ends. The CDR3 loop spans 15 amino acids. The CDR3 DNA reads as TGTGCCAGTAGTTCGAAGACAGGCGATGTTGAAAAACTGTTTTTT. As protein: CASSSKTGDVEKLFF.

This sequence joins TRBV6-4 and TRBJ2-7; D is perhaps TRBD2 (5 bases). The CDR3 sequence is 15 residues long. Germline loops: CDR1 MRHNA, CDR2 SNTAGT. V lost 7 bases and J 5 bases, leaving 21 bases between the germline ends. The CDR3, as DNA: TGTGCCAGCACCTCCACTCGGGGTTCTGGGGACGAGCAGTACTTC. It translates to CASTSTRGSGDEQYF.

The chain combines TRBV14 with TRBJ1-1; possibly TRBD1 for D (5 bases). Germline V gene data show CDR1 as SGHDN and CDR2 as FVKESK. The ends were cut back, 0 bases at V and 0 bases at J, with 23 bases in the middle. The CDR3 spans 20 residues. The DNA for the CDR3 is TGTGCCAGCAGCCAAGACTACCTTCCGGGGGTGCAATTACTGAACACTGAAGCTTTCTTT. This translates into CASSQDYLPGVQLLNTEAFF.

V and J are TRBV18 and TRBJ1-5; D not resolved. Germline values: CDR1 KGHSH, CDR2 LQKENI. The CDR3 spans 14 residues. The germline V and J ends were trimmed by 3 bases and 9 bases, with 15 bases remaining between them. The CDR3 nucleotides read TGTGCCAGCTCACCCGGGATGCCCGGGTGGCCCCAGCATTTT. Translating gives CASSPGMPGWPQHF.

V gene TRBV19 combines with J gene TRBJ1-3; TRBD1 is a possible D gene (5 bases). The germline V gene has CDR1 LNHDA and CDR2 SQIVND (reference sequence). The CDR3 is 12 amino acids. V lost 7 bases to trimming and J lost 2 bases, with 6 bases between them. The CDR3 DNA is TGTGCCAGTACAGGGACTGGAAACACCATATATTTT. It encodes CASTGTGNTIYF.

The V call is TRBV11-2, the J call TRBJ2-5; weak D call: TRBD2 (6 bases). The germline V gene encodes CDR1 SGHAT and CDR2 FQNNGV. V lost 1 base and J lost 3, with 12 bases in between. The CDR3 totals 15 residues. The CDR3 bases are TGTGCCAGCAGCTTAGCTTCATGGGGGGAAGAGACCCAGTACTTC. Translated: CASSLASWGEETQYF.

The chain combines TRBV7-2 with TRBJ2-2; D not certain. Trimming pared 5 bases from V and 8 bases from J, leaving 15 bases between. CDR1 is SGHTA, CDR2 FQGNSA, per germline. This CDR3 is built from 14 residues. The CDR3 nucleotides read TGTGCCAGCAGCCAAACGGGTGTTAGGGGGGAGCTGTTTTTT. Translation: CASSQTGVRGELFF.

The CDR3, as DNA: TGTGCCACCAGCAGCCGTGCTAGCGGGGCCAACAATGAGCAGTTCTTC. It specifies CATSSRASGANNEQFF. The rearrangement uses TRBV15 and TRBJ2-1; 9 positions agree with TRBD2. CDR3 length: 16 residues. Germline CDR1 LNHNV, CDR2 YYDKDF (reference sequence). The V and J ends lost 3 bases and 5 bases, in that order; junction bases with no gene match: 8. The whole variable domain, filled in from reference TRBV15 and TRBJ2-1, reads DAMVIQNPRYQVTQFGKPVTLSCSQTLNHNVMYWYQQKSSQAPKLLFHYYDKDFNNEADTPDNFQSRRPNTSFCFLDIRSPGLGDTAMYLCATSSRASGANNEQFFGPGTRLTVL.

CDR3 in DNA: TGTGCCAGTTCTCCCCGCGGACGGGAGGGCCAGTACTTC. This encodes CASSPRGREGQYF. V and J are TRBV19 and TRBJ2-5; TRBD2 matches at 8 bases. Germline assignment: CDR1 LNHDA and CDR2 SQIVND (reference sequence). V shed 8 bases, J shed 10 bases, and the junction held 12 bases outside the gene matches. The CDR3 is 13 residues long.

The rearrangement uses TRBV29-1 and TRBJ1-1, with 7 nucleotides matching TRBD1. Germline CDR1 is SQVTM and CDR2 is ANQGSEA. The junction had 6 bases not matched to a gene; V was cut back by 8 bases and J by 0 bases. CDR3 size: 13 residues. The CDR3 coding sequence is TGCAGCACCAGGGGGGTATTGAACACTGAAGCTTTCTTT. Translating it yields CSTRGVLNTEAFF.